The 16 T cell receptor beta chains in this list originate from one sample, sequenced in a study of CD8 T cells in Susac syndrome. Reverse transcription of roughly 0.5 to 1 ug RNA was performed with random hexamers. One entry per CDR3 protein results from TCRdb running MiXCR on the immunoSEQ multiplex PCR reads. The repertoire has approximately 190,000 distinct CDR3 sequences, about 95% of them found once; the top ten carry 0.093%. The sample comprised CD4+ T cells from PBMCs. The receptors here all came from a human donor with multiple sclerosis.

The rearrangement links TRBV4-2 to TRBJ2-2; 9 nucleotides match TRBD1. Germline CDR1 and CDR2: LGHNA and YNFKEQ. V was clipped by 4 bases and J by 7 bases; unmatched bases: 13. The CDR3 has 17 amino acids. In DNA form, the CDR3 reads TGTGCCAGCAGCCCTAATCACTCGGGACAGGGAGGCGGGGAGCTGTTTTTT. The encoded protein is CASSPNHSGQGGGELFF.

This chain connects TRBV7-9 to TRBJ2-5, with unresolved D. V was cut by 1 base and J by 11 bases, with 8 bases left in between. The CDR3 extends over 11 amino acids. Germline CDR1 SEHNR, CDR2 FQNEAQ (reference sequence). The DNA for the CDR3 is TGTGCCAGCAGCTTAGGGGCAGAGCAGTACTTC. Amino acid sequence: CASSLGAEQYF.

This rearrangement joins TRBV3-1 to TRBJ2-7; D ambiguous. Germline values: CDR1 LGHDT, CDR2 YNNKEL (reference sequence). The V end lost 5 bases, the J end lost 7 bases, and 18 bases lay between the germline ends. The CDR3 has 14 residues. The CDR3 region has the DNA TGTGCCAGCAGCATCACATCAGGCCGTAGAGAGCAGTACTTC. Residues: CASSITSGRREQYF.

The chain uses TRBV20-1 and TRBJ2-1; 7 bases agree with TRBD2. Germline loops: CDR1 DFQATT, CDR2 SNEGSKA (reference sequence). V was pared by 7 bases and J by 4 bases, with 13 bases of the junction left unmatched. This CDR3 has 15 amino acids. The CDR3 nucleotides read TGCAGTGGAATCCCCCACGGACTAGATTACAATGAGCAGTTCTTC. Its translation: CSGIPHGLDYNEQFF.

In this sample, this clonotype turned up once. This chain joins TRBV29-1 and TRBJ2-7; 8 bases map to TRBD2. Germline V gene data show CDR1 as SQVTM and CDR2 as ANQGSEA. V shed 2 bases, J shed 3 bases, and the junction held 15 bases outside the gene matches. The CDR3 length is 17 residues. CDR3 coding DNA: TGCAGCGTTGAAAACCCCCCCGGGGGGGACCTTTACTACGAGCAGTACTTC. Translated, it gives CSVENPPGGDLYYEQYF.

V gene TRBV20-1 combines with J gene TRBJ2-7; 10 nucleotides match TRBD2. The V and J ends lost 6 bases and 1 base, in that order; junction bases with no gene match: 9. This CDR3 contains 15 residues. Germline loops: CDR1 DFQATT, CDR2 SNEGSKA (reference sequence). This chain's CDR3 is CSAPSGTSVSYEQYF. Written as DNA, the CDR3 is TGCAGTGCCCCCTCAGGGACTAGCGTTTCCTACGAGCAGTACTTC.

The chain carries TRBV20-1 and TRBJ2-1; D not resolved. In germline, CDR1 is DFQATT, CDR2 SNEGSKA (reference sequence). Trimming removed 2 bases at V and 8 bases at J, with 19 bases between. The CDR3 totals 15 residues. The CDR3 loop reads CSARPWGGFNHEQFF. In nucleotides, the CDR3 is TGCAGTGCTAGACCCTGGGGTGGCTTCAACCATGAGCAGTTCTTC.

J is TRBJ2-1 and V is TRBV6-5, with 8 bases identical to TRBD2. Germline V CDR1 and CDR2: MNHEY, SVGAGI. The CDR3 has 15 residues. The V segment lost 0 bases and the J segment 6 bases; nucleotides outside the gene matches: 4. CDR3 sequence reads: CASSYSFLAGNEQFF. The CDR3 nucleotides are TGTGCCAGCAGTTACTCGTTCCTAGCGGGCAATGAGCAGTTCTTC.

This rearrangement joins TRBV12-3 or TRBV12-4 to TRBJ2-3; D gene uncertain. Trimming cost V 3 bases and J 9 bases, with 10 bases left between them. The CDR3 runs to 12 residues. The CDR3, as DNA: TGTGCCAGCAGTTTTGATCGTAAAACGCAGTATTTT. It encodes CASSFDRKTQYF.

This clonotype showed up just a few times. This rearrangement joins TRBV5-4 to TRBJ1-5, with D maybe TRBD1 (5 bases). The CDR3 spans 13 residues. The V gene lost 0 bases and the J gene lost 6 bases, with 7 bases spanning the gap. Germline lookup yields CDR1 SGHNT and CDR2 YYREEE (reference sequence). Written as DNA, the CDR3 is TGTGCCAGCAGCTTGGGCGGGGCTCAGCCCCAGCATTTT. It codes for CASSLGGAQPQHF.

This chain links TRBV9 with TRBJ1-1, with 7 positions matching TRBD1. V shed 4 bases and J 1 base; nucleotides not matched to a gene: 4. CDR3 length: 14 amino acids. The germline V gene has CDR1 SGDLS and CDR2 YYNGEE. The CDR3 reads CASSPTGANTEAFF. The CDR3, as DNA: TGTGCCAGCAGCCCTACAGGGGCGAACACTGAAGCTTTCTTT.

V and J are TRBV6-1 and TRBJ2-1, with TRBD2 as a possible D gene (6 bases). In germline, CDR1 is MNHNS, CDR2 SASEGT. Trimming took 6 bases from V and 3 from J, leaving 18 bases between them. CDR3 length: 16 residues. The CDR3 protein is CASSPRKGLHYNEQFF. The CDR3 DNA is TGTGCCAGCAGCCCCCGGAAAGGACTACACTACAATGAGCAGTTCTTC.

The gene calls are TRBV6-4 and TRBJ2-1; 8 bases line up with TRBD1. This CDR3 has 15 residues. The ends lost 4 bases at V and 3 bases at J; junction bases unmatched: 5. The germline CDR1 and CDR2 sequences are MRHNA and SNTAGT. As DNA, the CDR3 is TGTGCCAGCAGTGCCACAGGGGGAGGCTACAATGAGCAGTTCTTC. It yields the protein CASSATGGGYNEQFF.

V is TRBV20-1 and J is TRBJ2-7; a possible D gene is TRBD2 (6 bases). Germline CDR1 reads DFQATT; CDR2 reads SNEGSKA (reference sequence). The CDR3 length is 12 residues. The V gene lost 6 bases and the J gene lost 1 base, with 10 bases spanning the gap. This CDR3 is CSARLGSYEQYF. CDR3 bases: TGCAGTGCCAGACTAGGGTCCTACGAGCAGTACTTC.

The chain is built from TRBV5-6 and TRBJ2-1; 10 bases map to TRBD2. The CDR3 contains 15 residues. V lost 2 bases and J lost 8; bases outside the gene matches: 7. Per germline, CDR1 SGHDT and CDR2 YYEEEE. CDR3 loop: CASSFGLAEVDEQFF. CDR3 in DNA: TGTGCCAGCAGCTTCGGACTAGCGGAAGTCGATGAGCAGTTCTTC.

The V gene is TRBV9, the J gene TRBJ1-2; D is unresolved. This CDR3 spans 11 amino acids. The germline V gene encodes CDR1 SGDLS and CDR2 YYNGEE. V was trimmed by 7 bases and J by 0 bases, leaving 4 bases between them. The CDR3 sequence is CASEANYGYTF. Here the CDR3 DNA reads TGTGCCAGCGAGGCTAACTATGGCTACACCTTC.